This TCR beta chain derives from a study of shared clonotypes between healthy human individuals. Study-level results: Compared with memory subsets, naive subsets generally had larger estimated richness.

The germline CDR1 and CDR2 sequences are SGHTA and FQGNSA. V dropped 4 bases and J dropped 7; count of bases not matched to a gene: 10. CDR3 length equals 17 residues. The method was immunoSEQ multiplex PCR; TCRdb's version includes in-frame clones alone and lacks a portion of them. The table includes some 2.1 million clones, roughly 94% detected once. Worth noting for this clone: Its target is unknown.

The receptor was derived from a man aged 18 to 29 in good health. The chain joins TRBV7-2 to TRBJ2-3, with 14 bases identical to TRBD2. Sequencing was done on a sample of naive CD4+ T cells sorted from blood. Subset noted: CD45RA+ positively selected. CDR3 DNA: TGTGCCAGCAGCTCCCTCGAGGGACTAGCGGGAGTAAATACGCAGTATTTT. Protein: CASSSLEGLAGVNTQYF.